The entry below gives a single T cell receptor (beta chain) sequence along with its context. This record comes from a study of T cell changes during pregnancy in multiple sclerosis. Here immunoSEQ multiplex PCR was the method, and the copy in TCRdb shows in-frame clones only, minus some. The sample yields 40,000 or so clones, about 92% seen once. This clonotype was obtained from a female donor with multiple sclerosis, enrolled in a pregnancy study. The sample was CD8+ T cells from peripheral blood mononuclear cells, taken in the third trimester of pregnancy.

CDR3 nucleotide sequence: TGTGCCAGCAGCGTCGGAGAGGGTGAGCAGTTCTTC. This sequence encodes CASSVGEGEQFF. The chain joins TRBV9 to TRBJ2-1, with D perhaps matching TRBD2 (5 bases). The CDR3 is made up of 12 amino acids. Germline assignment: CDR1 SGDLS and CDR2 YYNGEE. V dropped 2 bases and J dropped 9 bases, with 9 bases sitting between them.